One sample yielded the 25 T cell receptor beta chains listed below, sequenced in a study of blood T cell repertoires in COVID-19. Assay: immunoSEQ multiplex PCR; the TCRdb copy retains only in-frame clones and omits some. The sample gives 55,000 to 70,000 clones, around 86% of which show up once; 11% is in the top ten. Sequences were obtained from peripheral blood. The receptors were gathered from a woman aged 18-29 years with acute or convalescent COVID-19.

This chain links TRBV30 with TRBJ2-7; 8 bases match TRBD2. The CDR3 has 17 residues. J gave up 2 bases and V 2 bases, and 14 bases lay outside the gene matches. Germline loops: CDR1 GTSNPN, CDR2 SVGIG (reference sequence). CDR3 bases: TGTGCCTGGAGTACCCCACGGGGGGGGCAGAGGGCCTACGAGCAGTACTTC. It is translated as CAWSTPRGGQRAYEQYF.

The rearrangement joins TRBV6-5 to TRBJ2-1; tentatively, D is TRBD2 (5 bases). V was shortened by 6 bases and J by 5 bases, with 14 bases between the two germline ends. The CDR3 is 14 residues long. Germline V gene data show CDR1 as MNHEY and CDR2 as SVGAGI. The CDR3 bases are TGTGCCAGCAGACCTGAGACTAACCACAATGAGCAGTTCTTC. This sequence encodes CASRPETNHNEQFF.

The chain recombines TRBV28 with TRBJ1-1; a possible D gene is TRBD1 (5 bases). The CDR3 has 13 amino acids. Trimming left V 6 bases short and J 6 bases short, with 14 bases between. From germline, CDR1 is MDHEN and CDR2 SYDVKM. CDR3 in DNA: TGTGCCAGCAGATGGGGGGAGTTTTCTGAAGCTTTCTTT. This translates into CASRWGEFSEAFF.

This clone occurred a few times. This chain joins TRBV7-9 and TRBJ1-2, with D tentatively TRBD1 (6 bases). The CDR3 runs to 18 residues. Germline V gene data show CDR1 as SEHNR and CDR2 as FQNEAQ (reference sequence). Trimming cost V 4 bases and J 0 bases, with 21 bases left between them. CDR3 DNA sequence: TGTGCCAGCAGCTCGACTCAGGGGAGATCCCACCCTAACTATGGCTACACCTTC. The encoded protein is CASSSTQGRSHPNYGYTF. Drawing the rest from reference TRBV7-9 and TRBJ1-2, the complete variable domain is DTGVSQNPRHKITKRGQNVTFRCDPISEHNRLYWYRQTLGQGPEFLTYFQNEAQLEKSRLLSDRFSAERPKGSFSTLEIQRTEQGDSAMYLCASSSTQGRSHPNYGYTFGSGTRLTVV.

The CDR3 reads CASSMGGLGAPSNQPQHF. CDR3 in DNA: TGTGCCAGCAGCATGGGGGGTCTAGGGGCTCCTAGCAATCAGCCCCAGCATTTT. The chain recombines TRBV5-6 with TRBJ1-5; TRBD1 might be the D (5 bases). This CDR3 contains 18 residues. V lost 4 bases to trimming and J lost 0 bases, with 20 bases between them. The V gene's germline CDR1 is SGHDT and CDR2 YYEEEE.

The count of this clone is one. Other DNA sequences in this sample translate to the same CDR3. This rearrangement joins TRBV5-1 to TRBJ2-3; D may be TRBD2 (7 bases). CDR3 size: 16 residues. Germline V gene lookup returns CDR1 SGHRS and CDR2 YFSETQ. V was shortened by 4 bases and J by 6 bases, with 21 bases between the two germline ends. CDR3 in amino acids: CASSTGLAGAGDTQYF. The CDR3 DNA is TGCGCCAGCAGCACGGGACTCGCGGGGGCGGGGGATACGCAGTATTTT.

This clone has a handful of counts. This rearrangement joins TRBV27 to TRBJ2-7; 8 positions agree with TRBD1. The V gene end was trimmed by 6 bases and the J gene end by 4 bases; junction bases not matched to a gene: 8. CDR1 MNHEY and CDR2 SMNVEV come from the germline V gene (reference sequence). The length of the CDR3 is 14 residues. CDR3 loop: CASSPGQDPYEQYF. The CDR3 bases are TGTGCCAGCAGCCCGGGACAGGATCCTTACGAGCAGTACTTC.

CDR3 in amino acids: CASSQAGGNQPQHF. CDR3 bases: TGCGCCAGCAGCCAAGCAGGGGGCAATCAGCCCCAGCATTTT. The chain employs TRBV4-1 and TRBJ1-5; TRBD1 is a possible D gene (6 bases). Trimming stripped 1 base from V and 2 bases from J, with 6 bases between. The CDR3 has 14 residues. Germline CDR1 reads MGHRA; CDR2 reads YSYEKL.

This clone was counted a single time. The genes are TRBV28 and TRBJ2-1; D is uncertain. The V gene lost 5 bases and the J gene lost 1 base, with 6 bases spanning the gap. This CDR3 is 13 amino acids long. The germline gives CDR1 MDHEN, CDR2 SYDVKM. CDR3 in amino acids: CASSPGSYNEQFF. Here the CDR3 DNA reads TGTGCCAGCAGTCCGGGTTCCTACAATGAGCAGTTCTTC.

The chain joins TRBV2 to TRBJ2-7; a weak D match, TRBD2 (5 bases). The germline CDR1 and CDR2 sequences are SNHLY and FYNNEI. V dropped 1 base and J dropped 3 bases, with 7 bases sitting between them. CDR3 length: 13 amino acids. As DNA, the CDR3 is TGTGCCAGCAGTGAAGGAGGGTTCTACGAGCAGTACTTC. It yields the protein CASSEGGFYEQYF.

CDR3: CASRGLAVYEQYF. DNA for the CDR3: TGTGCCAGCAGGGGACTGGCGGTCTACGAGCAGTACTTC. This sequence joins TRBV28 and TRBJ2-7, with D maybe TRBD2 (6 bases). This CDR3 contains 13 residues. The germline CDR1 and CDR2 sequences are MDHEN and SYDVKM. The V end lost 6 bases, the J end lost 3 bases, and 12 bases lay between the germline ends.

The chain joins TRBV5-5 to TRBJ1-2; D gene uncertain. V lost 3 bases and J 5 bases, leaving 11 bases between the germline ends. This CDR3 has 13 amino acids. Looked up from germline, CDR1 is SGHKS and CDR2 is YYEKEE (reference sequence). CDR3 loop: CASSSFGVYGYTF. Here the CDR3 DNA reads TGTGCCAGCAGCTCCTTTGGAGTTTATGGCTACACCTTC.

The chain links TRBV6-5 to TRBJ2-2; 10 positions agree with TRBD1. Per the germline V gene, CDR1 is MNHEY and CDR2 is SVGAGI. V shed 6 bases and J 7 bases; nucleotides not matched to a gene: 8. The CDR3 contains 15 residues. CDR3 sequence (DNA): TGTGCCAGCAGCTGGGACAGGGGAAAGGTCGGGGAGCTGTTTTTT. Its protein product is CASSWDRGKVGELFF.

This chain joins TRBV27 and TRBJ1-6; D perhaps matches TRBD1 (5 bases). Germline lookup yields CDR1 MNHEY and CDR2 SMNVEV (reference sequence). The V end was cut by 2 bases, the J end by 5 bases, with 7 bases between. This CDR3 is 14 amino acids long. CDR3: CASSLQGNNSPLHF. CDR3 in DNA: TGTGCCAGCAGTTTACAGGGAAATAATTCACCCCTCCACTTT.

This clone has more than one count but fewer than ten. The chain's CDR3 is CASSNGGNTGNTIYF. CDR3 sequence (DNA): TGTGCCAGCAGCAACGGCGGGAATACTGGAAACACCATATATTTT. This chain connects TRBV21-1 to TRBJ1-3. TRBV21-1 is termed a pseudogene. CDR3 length equals 15 residues.

The chain combines TRBV2 with TRBJ2-1, with TRBD1 matching 9 bases. Trimming at V came to 5 bases and at J to 6 bases, leaving 8 bases not matched to a gene. Germline CDR1 SNHLY, CDR2 FYNNEI. This CDR3 spans 15 amino acids. CDR3 in amino acids: CASSNDRGDFNEQFF. DNA of the CDR3: TGTGCCAGCAGTAACGACAGGGGGGACTTCAATGAGCAGTTCTTC.

In this sample, this clone turned up a few times. The chain joins TRBV2 to TRBJ2-3, with D perhaps matching TRBD2 (5 bases). V lost 3 bases and J 2 bases, leaving 15 bases between the germline ends. Germline V CDR1 and CDR2: SNHLY, FYNNEI. CDR3 length: 16 residues. CDR3 sequence (DNA): TGTGCCAGCAGTGAGAAGGACTTCCCAGACACAGATACGCAGTATTTT. Encoded protein: CASSEKDFPDTDTQYF.

The chain recombines TRBV2 with TRBJ2-7; 9 nucleotides agree with TRBD1. The ends lost 6 bases at V and 6 bases at J; junction bases unmatched: 3. Germline V gives CDR1 SNHLY, CDR2 FYNNEI. The CDR3 is 12 residues long. This CDR3 is CASRGTGIEQYF. In DNA form, the CDR3 reads TGTGCCAGCAGGGGGACAGGGATCGAGCAGTACTTC.

This chain connects TRBV6-6 to TRBJ1-4; 7 bases map to TRBD1. V shed 6 bases and J 3 bases; nucleotides not matched to a gene: 7. This CDR3 has 15 residues. Germline assignment: CDR1 MNHNY and CDR2 SVGAGI (reference sequence). The CDR3 coding sequence is TGTGCCAGCAGCCGCTCCGGGACAGCTAATGAAAAACTGTTTTTT. Its translation: CASSRSGTANEKLFF.

The chain recombines TRBV5-1 with TRBJ2-7, with D tentatively TRBD1 (6 bases). Germline values: CDR1 SGHRS, CDR2 YFSETQ. The CDR3 is made up of 14 amino acids. V was pared by 3 bases and J by 4 bases, with 14 bases between. The DNA of the CDR3 is TGCGCCAGCAGCTACTTAGGGGGAACATACGAGCAGTACTTC. It is translated as CASSYLGGTYEQYF.

V and J are TRBV5-1 and TRBJ2-5; 11 bases map to TRBD2. The CDR3 covers 15 residues. V was clipped by 6 bases and J by 5 bases; unmatched bases: 9. Germline CDR1 reads SGHRS; CDR2 reads YFSETQ. This chain's CDR3 is CASKLSGGASETQYF. The CDR3 DNA reads as TGCGCCAGCAAACTTAGCGGGGGGGCCTCGGAGACCCAGTACTTC.

The chain carries TRBV4-1 and TRBJ1-1; no definite D call. Germline CDR1 MGHRA, CDR2 YSYEKL. The CDR3 consists of 14 residues. V lost 4 bases and J 5 bases, leaving 14 bases between the germline ends. CDR3 nucleotide sequence: TGCGCCAGCAGCCCAGAACCCGAGGAAACTGAAGCTTTCTTT. Protein sequence: CASSPEPEETEAFF.

The rearrangement links TRBV7-9 to TRBJ1-1; D gene ambiguous. Germline V gene data show CDR1 as SEHNR and CDR2 as FQNEAQ (reference sequence). V was shortened by 7 bases and J by 1 base, with 10 bases between the two germline ends. The CDR3 is 13 amino acids. As DNA, the CDR3 is TGTGCCAGCACCTCGGAGGGGAACACTGAAGCTTTCTTT. It codes for CASTSEGNTEAFF.

The chain couples TRBV30 to TRBJ1-2; 12 positions agree with TRBD1. V lost 2 bases, J lost 7 bases, and 11 bases stayed unmatched. The germline CDR1 and CDR2 sequences are GTSNPN and SVGIG (reference sequence). The CDR3 contains 16 residues. This CDR3 reads CAWSFGTGGPRGGYTF. The CDR3 nucleotides read TGTGCCTGGAGTTTCGGGACAGGGGGCCCGAGGGGTGGCTACACCTTC. Based on the CDR3 plus reference TRBV30 and TRBJ1-2, the full variable domain is SQTIHQWPATLVQPVGSPLSLECTVEGTSNPNLYWYRQAAGRGLQLLFYSVGIGQISSEVPQNLSASRPQDRQFILSSKKLLLSDSGFYLCAWSFGTGGPRGGYTFGSGTRLTVV.

The table lists this clone with a count of one. The chain carries TRBV7-8 and TRBJ2-3; 8 bases align to TRBD2. Germline CDR1 reads SGHVS; CDR2 reads FQNEAQ. The CDR3 runs 16 residues. V gave up 5 bases and J gave up 1 base; unmatched junction bases: 8. CDR3 amino acids: CASSPLVSGGTDTQYF. Here the CDR3 DNA reads TGTGCCAGCAGCCCCCTCGTTAGCGGGGGCACAGATACGCAGTATTTT.